These 25 T cell receptor beta chains originate from one sample sequenced in a study of graft-versus-host responses after intestinal transplantation. TCRdb keeps only in-frame clones here, not all; method: immunoSEQ multiplex PCR. This sample has 70,000 to 95,000 clones, with approximately 87% found just once. These TCRs are of unknown antigen specificity. Sequences were derived from unstimulated CD4+ T cells sorted from spleen or lymph node cells, sampled before intestinal transplant. The receptors were gathered from a human donor who received an intestinal transplant.

This clone was recorded only once. The rearrangement links TRBV5-1 to TRBJ2-2; 7 positions match TRBD2. V trimming: 4 bases; J trimming: 3 bases; junction bases outside the gene matches: 9. CDR1 and CDR2 (germline): SGHRS, YFSETQ. The CDR3 is made up of 16 amino acids. The CDR3 sequence is CASSPAGGTYTGELFF. Here the CDR3 DNA reads TGCGCCAGCAGCCCCGCCGGGGGGACTTACACCGGGGAGCTGTTTTTT. The complete variable domain, with remaining parts taken from reference TRBV5-1 and TRBJ2-2, reads KAGVTQTPRYLIKTRGQQVTLSCSPISGHRSVSWYQQTPGQGLQFLFEYFSETQRNKGNFPGRFSGRQFSNSRSEMNVSTLELGDSALYLCASSPAGGTYTGELFFGEGSRLTVL.

The chain carries TRBV7-2 and TRBJ1-5; D may be TRBD1 (6 bases). Trimming removed 1 base at V and 7 bases at J, with 11 bases between. Germline CDR1 is SGHTA and CDR2 is FQGNSA. The CDR3 totals 14 residues. As DNA, the CDR3 is TGTGCCAGCAGCTTAGACAGGGTGGGCCAGCCCCAGCATTTT. It encodes CASSLDRVGQPQHF.

The chain employs TRBV7-9 and TRBJ2-3; D is possibly TRBD1 (5 bases). Trimming stripped 5 bases from V and 8 bases from J, with 11 bases between. The CDR3 covers 12 residues. CDR1 and CDR2 from the germline V gene are SEHNR and FQNEAQ (reference sequence). This chain's CDR3 is CASSEYQGTQYF. The CDR3 nucleotides read TGTGCCAGCAGCGAATATCAGGGTACGCAGTATTTT. The whole variable domain, remainder taken from reference TRBV7-9 and TRBJ2-3, is DTGVSQNPRHKITKRGQNVTFRCDPISEHNRLYWYRQTLGQGPEFLTYFQNEAQLEKSRLLSDRFSAERPKGSFSTLEIQRTEQGDSAMYLCASSEYQGTQYFGPGTRLTVL.

This rearrangement joins TRBV18 to TRBJ1-4; D perhaps matches TRBD1 (5 bases). The V end was cut by 6 bases, the J end by 7 bases, with 18 bases between. In germline, CDR1 is KGHSH, CDR2 LQKENI. The CDR3 runs 15 residues. The CDR3 sequence: CASSRSGGVSEKLFF. In DNA, the CDR3 is TGTGCCAGCTCCCGATCCGGGGGGGTCTCTGAAAAACTGTTTTTT.

V is TRBV15 and J is TRBJ1-5; no definite D call. The CDR3 extends over 15 amino acids. Trimming cost V 0 bases and J 6 bases, with 12 bases left between them. Germline V gene lookup returns CDR1 LNHNV and CDR2 YYDKDF (reference sequence). The CDR3 reads CATSRDREARQPQHF. Here the CDR3 DNA reads TGTGCCACCAGCAGAGATAGGGAGGCGCGTCAGCCCCAGCATTTT.

The chain combines TRBV7-2 with TRBJ2-1, with TRBD2 matching 7 bases. The ends lost 5 bases at V and 3 bases at J; junction bases unmatched: 13. CDR1 and CDR2 from the germline V gene are SGHTA and FQGNSA. This CDR3 comprises 17 residues. CDR3 DNA: TGTGCCAGCAGCCCAGTCGGGGGGACCCCACGCTACAATGAGCAGTTCTTC. It yields the protein CASSPVGGTPRYNEQFF.

The chain recombines TRBV2 with TRBJ2-3, with TRBD2 matching 13 bases. This CDR3 is 14 amino acids long. Germline assignment: CDR1 SNHLY and CDR2 FYNNEI. The V gene end was trimmed by 9 bases and the J gene end by 4 bases; junction bases not matched to a gene: 4. CDR3 sequence reads: CARATSGGSDTQYF. DNA for the CDR3: TGTGCCAGGGCGACTAGCGGGGGGTCAGATACGCAGTATTTT.

V gene TRBV15 combines with J gene TRBJ1-2; D gene uncertain. V lost 0 bases to trimming and J lost 4 bases, with 12 bases between them. Germline V gene sequence: CDR1 LNHNV, CDR2 YYDKDF (reference sequence). This CDR3 spans 15 amino acids. As DNA, the CDR3 is TGTGCCACCAGCAGAGATCGAGGGCTCCTCTATGGCTACACCTTC. It codes for CATSRDRGLLYGYTF.

The rearrangement links TRBV25-1 to TRBJ2-1; TRBD2 is a possible D gene (5 bases). From germline, CDR1 is MGHDK and CDR2 SYGVNS. V was shortened by 4 bases and J by 10 bases, with 14 bases between the two germline ends. CDR3 length: 13 amino acids. CDR3: CASSATTGSEQFF. The CDR3, as DNA: TGTGCCAGCAGTGCGACCACGGGGAGCGAGCAGTTCTTC.

This chain joins TRBV29-1 and TRBJ1-1, with 7 nucleotides matching TRBD1. V dropped 6 bases and J dropped 1; count of bases not matched to a gene: 8. Germline loops: CDR1 SQVTM, CDR2 ANQGSEA. This CDR3 has 14 amino acids. This CDR3 is CSVRAGGENTEAFF. The CDR3 region has the DNA TGCAGCGTCCGGGCAGGGGGTGAGAACACTGAAGCTTTCTTT.

The J gene is TRBJ1-5, the V gene TRBV27, with D hard to call. The CDR3 runs to 14 residues. Germline V gene sequence: CDR1 MNHEY, CDR2 SMNVEV (reference sequence). V lost 0 bases, J lost 7 bases, and 10 bases lay in between. CDR3 residues: CASSLSTGGQPQHF. In nucleotides, the CDR3 is TGTGCCAGCAGTTTATCTACGGGAGGGCAGCCCCAGCATTTT.

This chain links TRBV5-1 with TRBJ1-6, with 8 bases that match TRBD1. This CDR3 comprises 15 residues. Germline V gene lookup returns CDR1 SGHRS and CDR2 YFSETQ. V was pared by 4 bases and J by 4 bases, with 4 bases of the junction left unmatched. CDR3 nucleotides: TGCGCCAGCAGCGGACAGGGTTCGTATAATTCACCCCTCCACTTT. It codes for CASSGQGSYNSPLHF.

This chain links TRBV7-9 with TRBJ1-1; 7 bases line up with TRBD1. The J segment lost 3 bases and the V segment lost 2 bases, leaving 0 bases of the junction unmatched. Germline assignment: CDR1 SEHNR and CDR2 FQNEAQ (reference sequence). The CDR3 spans 13 residues. CDR3 bases: TGTGCCAGCAGCTTACAGGGGGACACTGAAGCTTTCTTT. Its protein is CASSLQGDTEAFF.

This clone has just one count. CDR3 amino acids: CASSPDSQETQYF. CDR3 sequence (DNA): TGTGCCAGCAGCCCCGACAGCCAAGAGACCCAGTACTTC. The V gene is TRBV2, the J gene TRBJ2-5; weak D call: TRBD1 (5 bases). The CDR3 is 13 amino acids. V was shortened by 6 bases and J by 1 base, with 9 bases between the two germline ends. CDR1 and CDR2 (germline): SNHLY, FYNNEI.

This chain joins TRBV10-3 and TRBJ1-1; D unresolved. Germline CDR1 is ENHRY and CDR2 is SYGVKD. This CDR3 comprises 11 residues. The ends were cut back, 7 bases at V and 4 bases at J, with 7 bases in the middle. The CDR3 DNA reads TGTGCCATCACGGGTGGCACTGAAGCTTTCTTT. The encoded protein is CAITGGTEAFF.

This clone has just one count. The chain recombines TRBV6-5 with TRBJ2-7, with D uncertain. The CDR3 consists of 15 residues. Looked up from germline, CDR1 is MNHEY and CDR2 is SVGAGI. V lost 5 bases, J lost 1 base, and 15 bases lay in between. The CDR3 DNA reads TGTGCCAGCAGTCCCGACATGATGCCTTCCTACGAGCAGTACTTC. This translates into CASSPDMMPSYEQYF.

The chain joins TRBV19 to TRBJ2-2; 9 nucleotides line up with TRBD2. The CDR3 is 14 amino acids. In germline, CDR1 is LNHDA, CDR2 SQIVND (reference sequence). V trimming: 10 bases; J trimming: 3 bases; junction bases outside the gene matches: 6. CDR3 amino acids: CATRTSDYTGELFF. DNA of the CDR3: TGTGCCACCCGGACTAGCGACTACACCGGGGAGCTGTTTTTT.

The chain links TRBV2 to TRBJ1-6; the D is unclear. Germline CDR1 is SNHLY and CDR2 is FYNNEI. V was shortened by 3 bases and J by 7 bases, with 10 bases between the two germline ends. The CDR3 runs to 14 residues. The CDR3 bases are TGTGCCAGCAGTGAGGGCAGGTGGAATTCACCCCTCCACTTT. Its protein product is CASSEGRWNSPLHF.

The chain carries TRBV7-3 and TRBJ2-7, with TRBD1 matching 7 bases. CDR1 is SGHTA, CDR2 FQGTGA, per germline. CDR3 length equals 12 residues. V dropped 8 bases and J dropped 3; count of bases not matched to a gene: 4. The CDR3 is CASRDRLYEQYF. The CDR3 nucleotides read TGTGCCAGCCGGGACAGACTCTACGAGCAGTACTTC.

The chain couples TRBV5-1 to TRBJ2-1; TRBD2 aligns across 8 bases. The CDR3 is made up of 15 amino acids. Germline V gene lookup returns CDR1 SGHRS and CDR2 YFSETQ. V shed 4 bases, J shed 9 bases, and the junction held 12 bases outside the gene matches. Here the CDR3 DNA reads TGCGCCAGCAGCCCGATTAGCGGGGCCCCCAGTGAGCAGTTCTTC. It codes for CASSPISGAPSEQFF.

The table lists this clone with a few counts. The genes are TRBV6-5 and TRBJ1-5; perhaps TRBD1 as D (5 bases). V lost 4 bases and J 4 bases, leaving 5 bases between the germline ends. Per germline, CDR1 MNHEY and CDR2 SVGAGI. The CDR3 contains 12 residues. In DNA form, the CDR3 reads TGTGCCAGCAGTTCAGGGAATCAGCCCCAGCATTTT. Its protein is CASSSGNQPQHF.

This sequence joins TRBV6-5 and TRBJ1-1, with a weak D call TRBD1 (6 bases). V dropped 6 bases and J dropped 7 bases, with 18 bases sitting between them. Germline CDR1 reads MNHEY; CDR2 reads SVGAGI. CDR3 size: 14 residues. CDR3 loop: CASSPAGGLGEAFF. CDR3 in DNA: TGTGCCAGCAGCCCTGCGGGGGGGCTGGGTGAAGCTTTCTTT.

The CDR3 DNA reads as TGTGCCAGTACCCCGGACAGGGGGCGCGGCGGGGAGCTGTTTTTT. It is translated as CASTPDRGRGGELFF. V usage is TRBV19 and J usage is TRBJ2-2; the match to TRBD1 covers 11 bases. Germline CDR1 LNHDA, CDR2 SQIVND (reference sequence). This CDR3 has 15 amino acids. Trimming at V came to 7 bases and at J to 7 bases, leaving 8 bases not matched to a gene.

The rearrangement joins TRBV29-1 to TRBJ1-6; D perhaps matches TRBD1 (5 bases). CDR3 length equals 14 residues. Trimming removed 4 bases at V and 8 bases at J, with 15 bases between. The germline V gene has CDR1 SQVTM and CDR2 ANQGSEA. DNA for the CDR3: TGCAGCGTTGGTTGGAGGGGCAGGGATTCACCCCTCCACTTT. Translation: CSVGWRGRDSPLHF. Full variable domain (remainder filled in from reference TRBV29-1 and TRBJ1-6): SAVISQKPSRDICQRGTSLTIQCQVDSQVTMMFWYRQQPGQSLTLIATANQGSEATYESGFVIDKFPISRPNLTFSTLTVSNMSPEDSSIYLCSVGWRGRDSPLHFGNGTRLTVT.

This clone has only a few counts. The gene calls are TRBV29-1 and TRBJ2-1, with a tentative D call TRBD1 (6 bases). There are 12 residues in the CDR3. The germline CDR1 and CDR2 sequences are SQVTM and ANQGSEA. In DNA form, the CDR3 reads TGCACCTACAGGGATCGTTACAATGAGCAGTTCTTC. This codes for CTYRDRYNEQFF.